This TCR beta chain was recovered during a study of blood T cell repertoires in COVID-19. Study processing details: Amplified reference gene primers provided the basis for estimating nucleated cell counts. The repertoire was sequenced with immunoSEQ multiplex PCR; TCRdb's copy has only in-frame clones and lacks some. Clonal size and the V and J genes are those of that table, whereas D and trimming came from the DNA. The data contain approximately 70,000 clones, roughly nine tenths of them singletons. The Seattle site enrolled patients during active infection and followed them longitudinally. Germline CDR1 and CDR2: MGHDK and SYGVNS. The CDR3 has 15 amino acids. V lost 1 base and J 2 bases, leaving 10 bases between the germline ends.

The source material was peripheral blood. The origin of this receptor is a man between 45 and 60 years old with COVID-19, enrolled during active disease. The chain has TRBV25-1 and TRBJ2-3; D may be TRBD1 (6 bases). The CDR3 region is CASSESGDSTDTQYF. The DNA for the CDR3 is TGTGCCAGCAGTGAATCAGGGGATTCCACAGATACGCAGTATTTT.